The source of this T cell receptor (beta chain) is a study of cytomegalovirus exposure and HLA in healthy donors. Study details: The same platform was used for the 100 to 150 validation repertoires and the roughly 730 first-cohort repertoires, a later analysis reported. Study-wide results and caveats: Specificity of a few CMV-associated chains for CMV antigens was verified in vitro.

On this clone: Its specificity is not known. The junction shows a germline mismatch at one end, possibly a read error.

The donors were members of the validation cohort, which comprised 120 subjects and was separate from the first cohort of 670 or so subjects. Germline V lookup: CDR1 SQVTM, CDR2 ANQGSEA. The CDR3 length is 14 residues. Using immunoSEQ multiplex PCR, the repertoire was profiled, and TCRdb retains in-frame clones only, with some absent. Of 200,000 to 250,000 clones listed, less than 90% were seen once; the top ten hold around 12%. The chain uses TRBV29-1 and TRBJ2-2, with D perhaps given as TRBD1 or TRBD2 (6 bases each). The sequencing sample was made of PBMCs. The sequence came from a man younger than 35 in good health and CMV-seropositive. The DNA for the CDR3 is TGCAGCGTCGAAGGGGGGAGGAACACCGGGGAGCTGTTTTTT. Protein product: CSVEGGRNTGELFF.